This T cell receptor (beta chain) came from a study of T-cell memory formation after mild COVID-19. Study at large: Clusters of TCRs were largely donor specific.

Germline-derived CDR1 and CDR2 are MNHEY and SVGEGT. Trimming took 6 bases from V and 0 from J, leaving 15 bases between them. CDR3 size: 16 residues. TCRdb fed the 5' RACE reads into MiXCR, producing one record per CDR3 protein. This sample has tens of thousands of distinct CDR3 sequences; around 13% occur once, and the top ten carry around two fifths. This sequence originates from a man aged 18 to 30 who had mild COVID-19 (a few samples of this study predate the infection). Cell type and time point are not known. The genes are TRBV6-2 or TRBV6-3 and TRBJ2-1, with D possibly TRBD2 on 6 matching bases. Sequencing used PBMCs or a T cell subset sorted from them (not recorded which). CDR3 DNA: TGTGCCAGCAGCATCTCGGCGGGGTACTCCTACAATGAGCAGTTCTTC. Protein sequence: CASSISAGYSYNEQFF.